A single sample gave rise to the 7 T cell receptor beta chains below, sequenced in a study of stem cell transplantation in POMP-related autoinflammatory disease. Profiling relied on immunoSEQ multiplex PCR, and the TCRdb table lists in-frame clones only, not all of them. Counted here are 25,000 to 30,000 clones, 75% to 90% occurring once; the ten biggest clones make up about 2.3%. The sample in question was CD4+ T cells from PBMCs, obtained before stem cell transplantation. These receptors all come from a human donor with POMP-related autoinflammation and immune dysregulation (PRAID).

J is TRBJ1-2 and V is TRBV2; D uncertain. V was shortened by 4 bases and J by 8 bases, with 5 bases between the two germline ends. The CDR3 extends over 10 amino acids. The germline gives CDR1 SNHLY, CDR2 FYNNEI. Here the CDR3 DNA reads TGTGCCAGCAGTGGCCCGGGCTACACCTTC. It translates to CASSGPGYTF. Based on the CDR3 plus reference TRBV2 and TRBJ1-2, the full variable domain is EPEVTQTPSHQVTQMGQEVILRCVPISNHLYFYWYRQILGQKVEFLVSFYNNEISEKSEIFDDQFSVERPDGSNFTLKIRSTKLEDSAMYFCASSGPGYTFGSGTRLTVV.

This clone was found a few times. The chain combines TRBV5-1 with TRBJ1-2; no reliable D call. V was pared by 0 bases and J by 7 bases, with 22 bases between. This CDR3 is built from 17 residues. Germline CDR1 and CDR2: SGHRS and YFSETQ. The CDR3 bases are TGCGCCAGCAGCTTGGCTTTCAGAGTATCCCCCTTAGGTGGCTACACCTTC. Translated, it gives CASSLAFRVSPLGGYTF.

This chain uses TRBV18 with TRBJ1-1, with TRBD1 identical over 7 bases. The V and J ends lost 7 bases and 5 bases, in that order; junction bases with no gene match: 7. CDR3 length: 13 amino acids. Germline CDR1 is KGHSH and CDR2 is LQKENI. CDR3 bases: TGTGCCAGCTTGGAGCAGGGGGGGACTGAAGCTTTCTTT. It codes for CASLEQGGTEAFF.

This clone appeared a few times. The rearrangement joins TRBV6-1 to TRBJ1-2, with 10 positions matching TRBD1. The CDR3 extends over 14 amino acids. The V segment lost 6 bases and the J segment 7 bases; nucleotides outside the gene matches: 8. Germline V gene sequence: CDR1 MNHNS, CDR2 SASEGT. The CDR3 sequence is CASSPRQGASGYTF. The CDR3 bases are TGTGCCAGCAGCCCTAGACAGGGGGCAAGTGGCTACACCTTC.

The chain recombines TRBV11-2 with TRBJ2-2, with a weak D call TRBD2 (6 bases). Germline CDR1 and CDR2: SGHAT and FQNNGV. CDR3 size: 15 residues. Trimming stripped 0 bases from V and 7 bases from J, with 12 bases between. This CDR3 is CASSLDTSFIGELFF. The CDR3 coding sequence is TGTGCCAGCAGCTTAGATACTAGCTTCATCGGGGAGCTGTTTTTT.

The CDR3 here is CASGTRGPATNEKLFF. CDR3 in DNA: TGTGCCAGCGGAACAAGGGGGCCTGCAACTAATGAAAAACTGTTTTTT. The chain links TRBV7-9 to TRBJ1-4, with TRBD1 matching over 7 bases. V lost 8 bases to trimming and J lost 0 bases; unmatched junction nucleotides: 9. Germline V lookup: CDR1 SEHNR, CDR2 FQNEAQ (reference sequence). CDR3 length: 16 amino acids.

V and J are TRBV27 and TRBJ1-2, with D possibly TRBD1 on 6 matching bases. Germline lookup yields CDR1 MNHEY and CDR2 SMNVEV (reference sequence). The CDR3 length is 13 residues. V lost 6 bases and J 4 bases, leaving 12 bases between the germline ends. This chain's CDR3 is CASSPRTAYGYTF. CDR3 in DNA: TGTGCCAGCAGCCCAAGGACAGCCTATGGCTACACCTTC.